These 5 T cell receptor beta chains share one sample of origin, sequenced in a study of siplizumab effects on memory and regulatory T cells. Measured with immunoSEQ multiplex PCR; TCRdb has only the in-frame clones, and not every one. The sample lists more than 85,000 clones; about 90% were seen once. Source material: Tregs sorted from blood. All receptors come from a human donor in good health.

The chain carries TRBV21-1 and TRBJ2-7; the table's D gene call, TRBD1, was not cross checked with the DNA. TRBV21-1 is a listed pseudogene. The CDR3 totals 14 residues. CDR3 sequence reads: CARETGHRVYEQYF. The CDR3, as DNA: TGTGCCAGAGAGACCGGGCACAGGGTCTACGAGCAGTACTTC.

The chain is built from TRBV6-1 and TRBJ2-5; D is possibly TRBD2 (6 bases). CDR3 length equals 11 residues. In germline, CDR1 is MNHNS, CDR2 SASEGT. V was clipped by 8 bases and J by 7 bases, with 11 bases between them. The CDR3 protein is CASAREATQYF. As DNA, the CDR3 is TGTGCCAGCGCGCGGGAAGCGACCCAGTACTTC.

This clone was recorded only once. This chain links TRBV5-6 with TRBJ1-2, with D uncertain. This CDR3 spans 19 amino acids. The V end lost 0 bases, the J end lost 8 bases, and 29 bases lay between the germline ends. In germline, CDR1 is SGHDT, CDR2 YYEEEE. The CDR3 is CASSLERSLLRVWKYGYTF. The CDR3 coding sequence is TGTGCCAGCAGCTTGGAAAGATCGTTGCTTCGGGTTTGGAAATACGGCTACACCTTC.

With regard to this clone: This specimen includes other DNA sequences encoding the same CDR3. This chain joins TRBV18 and TRBJ1-4; D is unclear. Germline CDR1 and CDR2: KGHSH and LQKENI. V dropped 1 base and J dropped 0 bases, with 3 bases sitting between them. The CDR3 has 14 amino acids. In DNA, the CDR3 is TGTGCCAGCTCACCACAAGCAACTAATGAAAAACTGTTTTTT. Its translation is CASSPQATNEKLFF.

V usage is TRBV5-1 and J usage is TRBJ1-2; 7 nucleotides match TRBD1. In germline, CDR1 is SGHRS, CDR2 YFSETQ. The trim removed 1 base at V and 4 bases at J, leaving 10 bases unmatched. The CDR3 spans 16 residues. The CDR3 loop is CASSLLGQELSYGYTF. In nucleotides, the CDR3 is TGCGCCAGCAGCTTGCTAGGACAGGAACTTAGCTATGGCTACACCTTC.